A single sample gave rise to the 11 T cell receptor beta chains below, sequenced in a study of shared clonotypes between healthy human individuals. Sequencing was performed with immunoSEQ multiplex PCR; in TCRdb, only in-frame clones are kept and a portion is missing. The sample holds hundreds of thousands of clones, 90% to 96% seen once. The specimen sequenced was naive CD4+ T cells sorted from blood. Indicated subset: CD45RA+ positively selected. These receptors were collected from a woman in her thirties in good health.

The V and J genes are TRBV6-1 and TRBJ1-2, with D possibly TRBD1 on 5 matching bases. The CDR3 spans 16 residues. Trimming took 2 bases from V and 3 from J, leaving 16 bases between them. Germline V gene lookup returns CDR1 MNHNS and CDR2 SASEGT. Written as DNA, the CDR3 is TGTGCCAGCAGTGAATTCCTAGGGGCCAGAGACTATGGCTACACCTTC. Amino acids: CASSEFLGARDYGYTF.

Here the CDR3 reads CASSPSSGQETQYF. CDR3 in DNA: TGTGCCAGCAGCCCATCTAGCGGGCAAGAGACCCAGTACTTC. The chain recombines TRBV7-6 with TRBJ2-5; TRBD2 matches 8 bases. The CDR3 covers 14 residues. Trimming took 5 bases from V and 2 from J; bases not matched to a gene: 4. Germline V gene lookup returns CDR1 SGHVS and CDR2 FNYEAQ.

The chain links TRBV7-9 to TRBJ2-2; D might be TRBD2 (6 bases). This CDR3 is built from 17 residues. Germline CDR1 SEHNR, CDR2 FQNEAQ (reference sequence). With 1 base removed from V and 5 bases from J, the gap between germline ends came to 17 bases. CDR3 DNA: TGTGCCAGCAGCTTAGTCCATCTTGGGCTAGCGACCGGGGAGCTGTTTTTT. Translating it yields CASSLVHLGLATGELFF.

The CDR3 DNA reads TGTGCCAGCAGCATAGAGGGGACAGGGCCCTACGAGCAGTACTTC. Its protein is CASSIEGTGPYEQYF. This chain uses TRBV7-8 with TRBJ2-7, with 9 bases aligning to TRBD1. With V trimmed by 5 bases and J by 2 bases, 7 bases remained unmatched. This CDR3 has 15 residues. Germline V gene sequence: CDR1 SGHVS, CDR2 FQNEAQ.

This clone was seen just once. The genes are TRBV18 and TRBJ1-5, with D possibly TRBD1 on 6 matching bases. Trimming left V 2 bases short and J 0 bases short, with 14 bases between. The CDR3 loop spans 17 amino acids. Germline CDR1 reads KGHSH; CDR2 reads LQKENI. The CDR3 region has the DNA TGTGCCAGCTCACCAAGCGGACAGTCCTATAGCAATCAGCCCCAGCATTTT. Its translation is CASSPSGQSYSNQPQHF.

This sequence joins TRBV28 and TRBJ1-2; 7 nucleotides agree with TRBD1. J lost 4 bases, V lost 6 bases, and 11 bases had no gene match. Germline CDR1 MDHEN, CDR2 SYDVKM. The CDR3 has 15 residues. The DNA for the CDR3 is TGTGCCAGCAGCCCTGGACAGGTGGGGGCCTATGGCTACACCTTC. Translation gives CASSPGQVGAYGYTF.

The V and J genes are TRBV19 and TRBJ2-7; the D gene is possibly TRBD1 (6 bases). Trimming removed 3 bases from V and 7 bases from J, with 19 bases in between. The germline CDR1 and CDR2 sequences are LNHDA and SQIVND (reference sequence). The CDR3 spans 15 residues. The CDR3 sequence is CASSIGGRGPTEQYF. The DNA for the CDR3 is TGTGCCAGTAGTATTGGTGGCAGGGGACCTACGGAGCAGTACTTC. The full variable domain, in which reference TRBV19 and TRBJ2-7 provide the parts outside the CDR3, is DGGITQSPKYLFRKEGQNVTLSCEQNLNHDAMYWYRQDPGQGLRLIYYSQIVNDFQKGDIAEGYSVSREKKESFPLTVTSAQKNPTAFYLCASSIGGRGPTEQYFGPGTRLTVT.

The CDR3 protein is CASSFYTGAYEQYF. The CDR3 bases are TGTGCCAGCAGCTTCTACACAGGGGCCTACGAGCAGTACTTC. V gene TRBV11-2 combines with J gene TRBJ2-7, with TRBD1 identical over 7 bases. The V segment lost 3 bases and the J segment 2 bases; nucleotides outside the gene matches: 4. The CDR3 consists of 14 residues. Germline loops: CDR1 SGHAT, CDR2 FQNNGV.

The chain combines TRBV4-2 with TRBJ2-2; D may be TRBD2 (6 bases). Germline CDR1 reads LGHNA; CDR2 reads YNFKEQ. V was cut by 3 bases and J by 4 bases, with 18 bases left in between. This CDR3 has 17 amino acids. CDR3 sequence reads: CASSHEGLAIGTGELFF. CDR3 sequence (DNA): TGTGCCAGCAGCCACGAGGGACTTGCAATTGGCACCGGGGAGCTGTTTTTT.

This rearrangement joins TRBV5-1 to TRBJ1-3, with TRBD1 as a possible D gene (6 bases). This CDR3 comprises 16 residues. Trimming removed 0 bases from V and 2 bases from J, with 12 bases in between. Per the germline V gene, CDR1 is SGHRS and CDR2 is YFSETQ. The CDR3 loop is CASSLVFAGAGNTIYF. CDR3 nucleotide sequence: TGCGCCAGCAGCTTGGTGTTCGCAGGGGCTGGAAACACCATATATTTT.

As for this clone: Additional DNA sequences in this sample encode the identical CDR3. This chain links TRBV5-1 with TRBJ1-1; tentative D call: TRBD1 (5 bases). CDR3 length: 14 residues. Between the trimmed V and J ends, which lost 0 bases and 0 bases, there was a span of 6 bases. Germline loops: CDR1 SGHRS, CDR2 YFSETQ. The CDR3 DNA is TGCGCCAGCAGCTTGGAAGGGGTGAACACTGAAGCTTTCTTT. It translates to CASSLEGVNTEAFF. Together with reference TRBV5-1 and TRBJ1-1, the CDR3 gives the full variable domain: KAGVTQTPRYLIKTRGQQVTLSCSPISGHRSVSWYQQTPGQGLQFLFEYFSETQRNKGNFPGRFSGRQFSNSRSEMNVSTLELGDSALYLCASSLEGVNTEAFFGQGTRLTVV.